A single sample is the source of the 25 T cell receptor beta chains below, sequenced in a study of neurological immune-mediated disorders. Each CDR3 protein gets one entry after TCRdb re-called the 5' RACE reads with MiXCR. The top ten hold approximately 2.8% of the sample, which has around 53,000 distinct CDR3 sequences, roughly 4.6% seen once. The sequenced material came from PBMCs. These receptors all come from a man between 45 and 60 years old with multiple sclerosis.

This clonotype was seen many times. This rearrangement joins TRBV7-9 to TRBJ1-5; 8 bases are shared with TRBD1. V gave up 0 bases and J gave up 3 bases; unmatched junction bases: 7. The CDR3 has 17 residues. Germline assignment: CDR1 SEHNR and CDR2 FQNEAQ (reference sequence). CDR3 amino acids: CASSLALGTGFNQPQHF. As DNA, the CDR3 is TGTGCCAGCAGCTTAGCCCTAGGGACAGGCTTCAATCAGCCCCAGCATTTT.

This clonotype was observed many times. The genes are TRBV5-5 and TRBJ2-7; 7 bases map to TRBD2. Germline V gene lookup returns CDR1 SGHKS and CDR2 YYEKEE (reference sequence). V shed 3 bases and J 6 bases; nucleotides not matched to a gene: 9. This CDR3 is built from 14 residues. CDR3 nucleotide sequence: TGTGCCAGCAGCTGGTCGGGGGGTGAGGGCGAGCAGTACTTC. This codes for CASSWSGGEGEQYF.

This clonotype showed up many times. The rearrangement links TRBV6-5 to TRBJ2-7; 12 bases are a match to TRBD2. The trim removed 6 bases at V and 6 bases at J, leaving 9 bases unmatched. CDR1 MNHEY and CDR2 SVGAGI come from the germline V gene. The CDR3 is made up of 15 amino acids. CDR3 sequence (DNA): TGTGCCAGCAGGGCCCTGACTAGCGGGAGAGGCGAGCAGTACTTC. Encoded protein: CASRALTSGRGEQYF.

About this clonotype: A much larger clone is a single base away; this may be a read error. The rearrangement uses TRBV10-3 and TRBJ2-3; TRBD1 agrees at 7 bases. V trimming: 6 bases; J trimming: 0 bases; junction bases outside the gene matches: 6. The germline gives CDR1 ENHRY, CDR2 SYGVKD. The CDR3 consists of 15 residues. CDR3 sequence reads: CAIRRTGKSTDTQYF. The CDR3 region has the DNA TGTGCCATCAGACGGACAGGCAAAAGCACAGATACGCAGTATTTT.

This clonotype has a handful of counts. The rearrangement uses TRBV19 and TRBJ2-7; TRBD1 or TRBD2 may be the D gene (5 bases each). V lost 1 base to trimming and J lost 5 bases, with 15 bases between them. Germline V gives CDR1 LNHDA, CDR2 SQIVND (reference sequence). The CDR3 length is 15 residues. This chain's CDR3 is CASSIGRQGIHEQYF. The CDR3 DNA follows: TGTGCCAGTAGTATAGGGAGGCAGGGTATCCACGAGCAGTACTTC. The entire variable domain, with the rest obtained from reference TRBV19 and TRBJ2-7, is as follows: DGGITQSPKYLFRKEGQNVTLSCEQNLNHDAMYWYRQDPGQGLRLIYYSQIVNDFQKGDIAEGYSVSREKKESFPLTVTSAQKNPTAFYLCASSIGRQGIHEQYFGPGTRLTVT.

This clonotype has at least ten counts. The rearrangement links TRBV28 to TRBJ2-3; 8 bases match TRBD2. With V trimmed by 6 bases and J by 1 base, 15 bases remained unmatched. Germline CDR1 and CDR2: MDHEN and SYDVKM. The CDR3 contains 18 residues. CDR3 loop: CASRGLVAGRRGTDTQYF. CDR3 in DNA: TGTGCCAGCAGGGGACTAGTTGCGGGACGAAGGGGCACAGATACGCAGTATTTT.

In this sample, this clonotype turned up many times. V usage is TRBV20-1 and J usage is TRBJ1-3; D not resolved. CDR1 DFQATT and CDR2 SNEGSKA come from the germline V gene (reference sequence). The CDR3 spans 13 residues. V was cut by 5 bases and J by 0 bases, with 8 bases left in between. The CDR3 loop is CSAGVTSGNTIYF. The CDR3 coding sequence is TGCAGTGCTGGGGTTACCTCTGGAAACACCATATATTTT.

This clonotype has a count of ten or more. The chain recombines TRBV5-4 with TRBJ2-5; 7 bases agree with TRBD1. The CDR3 is 17 residues long. After removal of 3 bases from V and 5 bases from J, the junction contained 16 bases not matched to a gene. Looked up from germline, CDR1 is SGHNT and CDR2 is YYREEE (reference sequence). The CDR3 DNA sequence: TGTGCCAGCAGCTACATTCCGGGACAGCCGGGCGTTGAGACCCAGTACTTC. Translating gives CASSYIPGQPGVETQYF.

This clonotype was detected ten times or more. The V gene is TRBV12-3 or TRBV12-4, the J gene TRBJ2-3; 11 bases map to TRBD2. CDR3 length: 14 amino acids. V was clipped by 7 bases and J by 4 bases; unmatched bases: 4. CDR3 residues: CASTLTSGADTQYF. The CDR3 bases are TGTGCCAGCACCCTGACTAGCGGGGCAGATACGCAGTATTTT.

This clonotype turned up a few times. It may be a read error: a sequence one base away is much more abundant. The chain carries TRBV29-1 and TRBJ2-1, with 12 bases identical to TRBD2. The junction had 12 bases not matched to a gene; V was cut back by 6 bases and J by 0 bases. This CDR3 region has 18 residues. Germline V CDR1 and CDR2: SQVTM, ANQGSEA. The CDR3: CSVYPLAGGTSSYNEQFF. The CDR3 DNA is TGCAGCGTCTACCCACTAGCGGGGGGTACCAGCTCCTACAATGAGCAGTTCTTC.

This clonotype was picked up one time. J is TRBJ1-1 and V is TRBV5-1, with no clear D. V lost 4 bases and J 4 bases, leaving 14 bases between the germline ends. Germline V CDR1 and CDR2: SGHRS, YFSETQ. This CDR3 region has 14 residues. CDR3 residues: CASSPGSWGTEAFF. The CDR3 DNA follows: TGCGCCAGCAGCCCGGGGTCCTGGGGCACTGAAGCTTTCTTT.

This clonotype was seen ten or more times. The chain carries TRBV6-1 and TRBJ1-5; 11 nucleotides align to TRBD1. V shed 6 bases and J 5 bases; nucleotides not matched to a gene: 3. The CDR3 spans 14 residues. Germline CDR1 and CDR2: MNHNS and SASEGT. CDR3 nucleotide sequence: TGTGCCAGCAGAGGGACAGGGGGTTATCAGCCCCAGCATTTT. The encoded protein is CASRGTGGYQPQHF.

This clonotype was picked up a small number of times. The CDR3 DNA sequence: TGCGCCAGCAGCCAACAGGGTGGGGACACTGAAGCTTTCTTT. Residues: CASSQQGGDTEAFF. V usage is TRBV4-1 and J usage is TRBJ1-1; a possible D gene is TRBD1 (5 bases). V lost 2 bases, J lost 3 bases, and 10 bases lay in between. Germline CDR1 reads MGHRA; CDR2 reads YSYEKL. The CDR3 has 14 residues.

For this clonotype: A much larger clone lies a single base off, so this may be a read error. The rearrangement links TRBV27 to TRBJ2-1; 8 nucleotides match TRBD1. The V gene's germline CDR1 is MNHEY and CDR2 SMNVEV (reference sequence). The CDR3 length is 14 residues. V shed 6 bases and J 6 bases; nucleotides not matched to a gene: 7. The DNA for the CDR3 is TGTGCCAGCAGACTGACAGGGGTGATCAATGAGCAGTTCTTC. This codes for CASRLTGVINEQFF.

V usage is TRBV12-3 or TRBV12-4 and J usage is TRBJ2-7; 9 bases agree with TRBD1. CDR3 length: 13 amino acids. With 6 bases clipped from V and 6 bases from J, the junction kept 6 bases outside the gene matches. This chain's CDR3 is CASRKTGGREQYF. CDR3 coding DNA: TGTGCCAGCAGGAAGACAGGGGGACGCGAGCAGTACTTC.

The table lists this clonotype with many counts. This sequence joins TRBV28 and TRBJ2-3, with D unresolved. Germline V CDR1 and CDR2: MDHEN, SYDVKM. V was trimmed by 1 base and J by 2 bases, leaving 7 bases between them. The CDR3 sequence is 14 residues long. In DNA form, the CDR3 reads TGTGCCAGCAGTTTATCAGGTTTCACAGATACGCAGTATTTT. It specifies CASSLSGFTDTQYF.

This clonotype was counted many times. This chain links TRBV10-3 with TRBJ1-1; 8 bases match TRBD1. CDR1 and CDR2 (germline): ENHRY, SYGVKD. Germline trimming cut 2 bases from V and 11 bases from J; bases unmatched to any gene: 13. The CDR3 loop spans 15 amino acids. CDR3 in DNA: TGTGCCATCAGTGAGGCCTTGACAGGGGAGTATAAGGCTTTCTTT. Amino acid sequence: CAISEALTGEYKAFF.

In this sample, this clonotype turned up many times. This chain connects TRBV9 to TRBJ2-3; D may be TRBD1 (5 bases). The germline V gene has CDR1 SGDLS and CDR2 YYNGEE. This CDR3 has 15 amino acids. V lost 0 bases and J 4 bases, leaving 12 bases between the germline ends. The chain's CDR3 is CASSVAQGMADTQYF. CDR3 nucleotide sequence: TGTGCCAGCAGCGTAGCGCAGGGTATGGCAGATACGCAGTATTTT. Combining the CDR3 with reference TRBV9 and TRBJ2-3 gives the whole variable domain DSGVTQTPKHLITATGQRVTLRCSPRSGDLSVYWYQQSLDQGLQFLIQYYNGEERAKGNILERFSAQQFPDLHSELNLSSLELGDSALYFCASSVAQGMADTQYFGPGTRLTVL.

V usage is TRBV18 and J usage is TRBJ2-1, with no clear D. Trimming removed 0 bases at V and 10 bases at J, with 10 bases between. Germline V gene lookup returns CDR1 KGHSH and CDR2 LQKENI. The CDR3 has 13 amino acids. CDR3 sequence: CASSPPAPREQFF. CDR3 in DNA: TGTGCCAGCTCACCACCGGCCCCACGGGAGCAGTTCTTC.

This clonotype was found many times. This chain uses TRBV2 with TRBJ2-2; 8 bases are shared with TRBD2. V shed 6 bases, J shed 2 bases, and the junction held 5 bases outside the gene matches. The germline V gene encodes CDR1 SNHLY and CDR2 FYNNEI. This CDR3 contains 15 residues. In DNA form, the CDR3 reads TGTGCCAGCAGACCACTAGCGGTAAACACCGGGGAGCTGTTTTTT. It yields the protein CASRPLAVNTGELFF.

This clonotype was seen repeatedly, ten times or more. The CDR3 DNA sequence: TGTGCCAGCAGCCGCTTAGACAGAGACACTGAAGCTTTCTTT. Encoded protein: CASSRLDRDTEAFF. The chain employs TRBV3-1 and TRBJ1-1; D is perhaps TRBD1 (5 bases). CDR1 and CDR2 from the germline V gene are LGHDT and YNNKEL (reference sequence). Between the trimmed V and J ends, which lost 4 bases and 3 bases, there was a span of 12 bases. The CDR3 consists of 14 residues.

This clonotype appeared many times. The J gene is TRBJ1-5, the V gene TRBV20-1; unclear D gene. Trimming shortened V by 0 bases and J by 4 bases, and 19 bases separated the two germline ends. The CDR3 totals 17 residues. The germline gives CDR1 DFQATT, CDR2 SNEGSKA (reference sequence). The CDR3 nucleotides are TGCAGTGCTAGAGATGAGGTGAGGGCGAGGGAAAATCAGCCCCAGCATTTT. Its translation: CSARDEVRARENQPQHF.

This clonotype was seen many times. The rearrangement joins TRBV5-1 to TRBJ1-4, with D maybe TRBD1 (5 bases). The germline gives CDR1 SGHRS, CDR2 YFSETQ. This CDR3 comprises 18 residues. The V end was cut by 1 base, the J end by 1 base, with 17 bases between. The CDR3 here is CASSLQWGGAGTNEKLFF. The CDR3 DNA reads as TGCGCCAGCAGCTTGCAGTGGGGGGGAGCCGGAACTAATGAAAAACTGTTTTTT.

The sample holds one count of this clonotype. This chain connects TRBV18 to TRBJ1-1; tentatively, D is TRBD1 (5 bases). The germline CDR1 and CDR2 sequences are KGHSH and LQKENI. The CDR3 has 15 amino acids. The V and J ends lost 0 bases and 5 bases respectively, with 13 bases between them. The CDR3 is CASSPPPGAGTEAFF. The CDR3 coding sequence is TGTGCCAGCTCACCACCGCCCGGGGCGGGAACTGAAGCTTTCTTT.

This sequence joins TRBV20-1 and TRBJ2-3, with D perhaps matching TRBD1 or TRBD2 (5 bases each). The CDR3 sequence is 16 residues long. Deletions cut 0 bases from V and 4 bases from J, with 17 bases between. CDR1 is DFQATT and CDR2 is SNEGSKA in the germline V gene (reference sequence). DNA of the CDR3: TGCAGTGCTAGAGATATAAGGCTTGGGGGTCCAGATACGCAGTATTTT. Translation gives CSARDIRLGGPDTQYF.